This T cell receptor beta chain is drawn from a study of Ad26.COV2.S vaccination and SARS-CoV-2 variants. A word on this clone: Its antigen is currently unknown.

The sample's treatment: around 19 received Ad26.COV2.S at low or high dose, single or two shots; 5 received placebo; per-sample allocation not given. The samples were gathered on day 63 after the first injection of vaccine or placebo. Germline CDR1 SNHLY, CDR2 FYNNEI. Deletions cut 2 bases from V and 10 bases from J, with 7 bases between. The CDR3 is 11 amino acids. This table comes from immunoSEQ multiplex PCR, and its TCRdb copy is limited to in-frame clones, with some not included. The sample gives about 680,000 clones, around 90% of which show up once; approximately 1.5% is in the top ten. Findings and limits, study-wide: Breadth of non-spike TCRs did not differ between vaccinees and placebo recipients.

This sequence originates from a person between 18 and 59 years old who received the Ad26.COV2.S COVID-19 vaccine or a placebo. The chain joins TRBV2 to TRBJ2-3, with D unresolved. This sample comprised peripheral blood, obtained in a trial of Ad26.COV2.S vaccine versus placebo. CDR3 amino acids: CASSERTSQYF. CDR3 sequence (DNA): TGTGCCAGCAGTGAAAGAACCTCGCAGTATTTT.